This T cell receptor beta chain was observed in a study of T cells in women clearing cervical HPV infection. Study summary: Control women cleared a single incident HPV16 infection within 12 months. Case blood drawn at lesion detection; control blood after infection cleared. Case blood was drawn a median approximately 150 days after lesion detection.

Produced via immunoSEQ multiplex PCR; TCRdb's table is partial and in-frame only. The clone table shows tens of thousands of clones, with the ten largest holding approximately 5%. General study points: Repertoire richness, not evenness, was significantly elevated in CIN3+ cases versus controls.

A remark on this clone: Its cognate antigen is unknown. Read data end 3 residues before the CDR3 end; the end is taken from the germline J gene. The sample holds other DNA sequences that translate to the same CDR3.

Looked up from germline, CDR1 is LNHDA and CDR2 is SQIVND (reference sequence). The CDR3 has 16 residues. The genes are TRBV19 and TRBJ1-1; 8 bases agree with TRBD1. The sequencing sample was made of blood buffy coat. This TCR was sampled from a woman between 18 and 70 years old with a cervical HPV16 infection that either progressed to CIN3+ or cleared (not recorded which). The sequenced part of the CDR3 DNA is TGTGCCAGTAGTCATCTGGGGGGGACAGGCCAAGAGACA. It encodes CASSHLGGTGQET. The complete CDR3 sequence is CASSHLGGTGQETAFF.